The clone carrying this T cell receptor beta chain came up many times. Its antigen is still unknown. These data come from a study of human T cells and chemical hapten exposure. Broader study findings: No change in TCRs above 1 in 1000 frequency was produced by DPC sensitization.

Trimming took off 4 bases at V and 0 bases at J, with 12 bases between the two ends. Germline CDR1 MNHNY, CDR2 SVGAGI (reference sequence). CDR3 size: 15 residues. Individual cDNA molecules in this library carried unique molecular identifiers. As handled by the study authors: The number of TCRs in each sample had a median of about 100,000 and spanned about 23,224 to 690,600. From the 5' RACE reads, TCRdb called clonotypes with MiXCR, one entry per CDR3 protein. None of the V and J calls come from the authors' own analysis; TCRdb made them. The profile covers some 150,000 distinct CDR3 sequences, with roughly 4% appearing a single time and more than 1.2% taken by the ten largest. Unfractionated whole blood was the source of the extracted total RNA.

The genes are TRBV6-6 and TRBJ1-1; D not resolved. The source is a female donor in good health. CDR3 sequence (DNA): TGTGCCAGCAGTTCCTCACAGAGGTTGAACACTGAAGCTTTCTTT. Protein: CASSSSQRLNTEAFF.